This TCR beta chain is from a study of cytomegalovirus exposure and HLA in healthy donors. As for this clone: Its specificity is not known.

The study ran its PCR with 60 Vbeta and 13 Jbeta primers. Sequenced by immunoSEQ multiplex PCR; TCRdb stores in-frame clones only, minus some. This sample has 150,000 to 200,000 clones, with around 75% found just once. CDR1 and CDR2 from the germline V gene are SQVTM and ANQGSEA. V lost 2 bases and J 4 bases, leaving 9 bases between the germline ends. The CDR3 sequence is 13 residues long. Study-wide findings and caveats: In vitro assays verified that three CMV-associated chains recognized CMV antigens specifically. In a later analysis, HLA-associated TCR beta chains were more clonally expanded than equally common others. The listing of about 150 TCR beta chains classed them as cytomegalovirus-associated.

Sequenced material: PBMCs. This chain links TRBV29-1 with TRBJ2-1; D perhaps matches TRBD2 (6 bases). The source is a woman in her 30s in good health and CMV-seropositive. The CDR3, as DNA: TGCAGCGTTGAATCCGGGACTTACAATGAGCAGTTCTTC. Translated, it gives CSVESGTYNEQFF.